Shown below are 26 T cell receptor beta chains from a single sample sequenced in a study of spatial heterogeneity in lung cancer. Study results and limitations: The number of expanded tumor alpha and beta chains correlated with mutation number.

Time point defined: sample taken at primary tumor resection. One entry per CDR3 protein, called by TCRdb with MiXCR from the 5' RACE reads. The table records around 100,000 distinct CDR3 sequences, 4.4% of them present only once. These receptors' targets are unknown. Sequenced material: lung tumor tissue, taken at surgery. The receptor set was obtained from a male donor with early-stage non-small cell lung cancer.

This clonotype appeared many times. The chain employs TRBV9 and TRBJ2-1, with D unclear. The CDR3 is 13 amino acids. Trimming removed 0 bases from V and 5 bases from J, with 6 bases in between. CDR1 is SGDLS and CDR2 is YYNGEE in the germline V gene. The CDR3 nucleotides read TGTGCCAGCAGCGTAGTCGGTAACAATGAGCAGTTCTTC. As protein: CASSVVGNNEQFF.

This clonotype was seen at least ten times. The CDR3 protein is CASSLMGAAGNTIYF. The CDR3 DNA reads as TGTGCCAGCAGCTTAATGGGAGCAGCAGGAAACACCATATATTTT. V is TRBV7-6 and J is TRBJ1-3; D unclear. CDR3 length: 15 amino acids. The V end was cut by 2 bases, the J end by 4 bases, with 12 bases between. Germline V gene sequence: CDR1 SGHVS, CDR2 FNYEAQ.

This clonotype showed up many times. The chain carries TRBV28 and TRBJ1-5, with D hard to call. CDR3 length equals 12 residues. V lost 8 bases, J lost 2 bases, and 7 bases lay in between. Germline V gene data show CDR1 as MDHEN and CDR2 as SYDVKM. The CDR3 bases are TGTGCCAGCGAGGTGGGCAATCAGCCCCAGCATTTT. As protein: CASEVGNQPQHF.

The V and J genes are TRBV5-1 and TRBJ2-6; D perhaps matches TRBD1 (6 bases). The CDR3 spans 16 residues. V shed 6 bases and J shed 2 bases, with 15 bases lying between them. CDR1 SGHRS and CDR2 YFSETQ come from the germline V gene. For the CDR3, the DNA is TGCGCCAGCACCCTGGCGCCAGGGGCTGGGGCCAACGTCCTGACTTTC. Protein sequence: CASTLAPGAGANVLTF. Variable domain in full (rest from reference TRBV5-1 and TRBJ2-6): KAGVTQTPRYLIKTRGQQVTLSCSPISGHRSVSWYQQTPGQGLQFLFEYFSETQRNKGNFPGRFSGRQFSNSRSEMNVSTLELGDSALYLCASTLAPGAGANVLTFGAGSRLTVL.

Worth noting for this clonotype: A much larger clone differs from this one at a single base, so this may be a read error. J is TRBJ2-5 and V is TRBV5-6; TRBD1 agrees at 9 bases. This CDR3 is 13 amino acids long. Germline assignment: CDR1 SGHDT and CDR2 YYEEEE. The CDR3: CASGTGPQETRYF. The DNA of the CDR3 is TGTGCCTCCGGGACAGGGCCCCAAGAGACCCGGTACTTC.

This clonotype was observed a few times. The CDR3 protein is CASSPILDFSYNEQFF. For the CDR3, the DNA is TGTGCCAGCAGCCCAATCCTAGATTTCTCCTACAATGAGCAGTTCTTC. The chain links TRBV7-8 to TRBJ2-1; D gene uncertain. The CDR3 loop spans 16 amino acids. V gave up 5 bases and J gave up 0 bases, with 14 bases separating them. The V gene's germline CDR1 is SGHVS and CDR2 FQNEAQ.

This clonotype has only a few counts. The chain is built from TRBV12-5 and TRBJ2-7; TRBD1 might be the D (6 bases). The germline V gene has CDR1 LGHNT and CDR2 FRNRAP. The CDR3 contains 15 residues. Trimming left V 4 bases short and J 7 bases short, with 20 bases between. The CDR3 here is CASGSPTGPLGEQYF. Written as DNA, the CDR3 is TGTGCTAGTGGTTCCCCGACAGGCCCCTTAGGGGAGCAGTACTTC.

This clonotype was recorded at least ten times. The chain links TRBV27 to TRBJ2-7; 8 bases match TRBD2. The CDR3 spans 14 residues. Germline V lookup: CDR1 MNHEY, CDR2 SMNVEV (reference sequence). V dropped 5 bases and J dropped 6; count of bases not matched to a gene: 9. For the CDR3, the DNA is TGTGCCAGCAGTGTTAGCGGGAATTACGGCGAGCAGTACTTC. Translated, it gives CASSVSGNYGEQYF.

This clonotype was seen many times. The chain joins TRBV29-1 to TRBJ1-1; the D gene is possibly TRBD1 (5 bases). The length of the CDR3 is 14 residues. The germline gives CDR1 SQVTM, CDR2 ANQGSEA. The V end lost 4 bases, the J end lost 5 bases, and 17 bases lay between the germline ends. CDR3 in DNA: TGCAGCGTTGCTGTGGATGAGGGGACGACTGAAGCTTTCTTT. Its translation is CSVAVDEGTTEAFF.

This clonotype was detected a few times. V is TRBV10-3 and J is TRBJ1-2; D possibly corresponds to TRBD1 (5 bases). Looked up from germline, CDR1 is ENHRY and CDR2 is SYGVKD. Trimming took off 6 bases at V and 3 bases at J, with 17 bases between the two ends. The CDR3 runs 15 residues. The CDR3 protein is CAIRPMGDGYYGYTF. The CDR3 DNA is TGTGCCATCAGGCCTATGGGGGACGGGTACTATGGCTACACCTTC.

The table lists this clonotype with a few counts. The chain uses TRBV6-5 and TRBJ2-1, with D possibly matching TRBD2 (6 bases). CDR1 and CDR2 (germline): MNHEY, SVGAGI. V lost 1 base, J lost 6 bases, and 10 bases lay in between. CDR3 length equals 14 residues. CDR3 sequence: CASSYFAGGNEQFF. The CDR3 DNA reads as TGTGCCAGCAGTTACTTTGCCGGGGGCAATGAGCAGTTCTTC.

This clonotype was recorded at least ten times. This rearrangement joins TRBV6-5 to TRBJ1-5; D not resolved. From germline, CDR1 is MNHEY and CDR2 SVGAGI. V was pared by 8 bases and J by 1 base, with 9 bases between. The CDR3 length is 13 residues. The CDR3 DNA sequence: TGTGCCAGCCGGAGCAGGAGCAATCAGCCCCAGCATTTT. Translation: CASRSRSNQPQHF.

The V call is TRBV28, the J call TRBJ2-3; tentative D call: TRBD2 (8 bases). CDR1 is MDHEN, CDR2 SYDVKM, per germline. The CDR3 length is 17 residues. V was cut by 5 bases and J by 6 bases, with 24 bases left in between. The CDR3 is CASSAPRGAGGSDTQYF. CDR3 bases: TGTGCCAGCAGTGCCCCCAGGGGGGCGGGAGGAAGCGATACGCAGTATTTT.

The chain uses TRBV7-2 and TRBJ2-1; D is perhaps TRBD2 (6 bases). The CDR3 loop spans 11 amino acids. Germline CDR1 and CDR2: SGHTA and FQGNSA. Between the trimmed V and J ends, which lost 5 bases and 12 bases, there was a span of 11 bases. The CDR3: CASSPREAQFF. CDR3 nucleotides: TGTGCCAGCAGCCCGAGGGAGGCGCAGTTCTTC.

The sample holds a few counts of this clonotype. The chain carries TRBV20-1 and TRBJ1-3, with 7 nucleotides matching TRBD1. Germline CDR1 is DFQATT and CDR2 is SNEGSKA (reference sequence). Trimming cost V 6 bases and J 0 bases; bases outside gene matches: 5. This CDR3 contains 14 residues. The CDR3, as DNA: TGCAGTGCATCAGGGGGGCACTCTGGAAACACCATATATTTT. Translated: CSASGGHSGNTIYF.

This clonotype was recorded at least ten times. V is TRBV5-1 and J is TRBJ1-4; D may be TRBD1 (5 bases). The length of the CDR3 is 18 residues. Germline values: CDR1 SGHRS, CDR2 YFSETQ. Trimming took 0 bases from V and 8 from J, leaving 23 bases between them. CDR3 residues: CASSLALGRNATKEKLFF. The CDR3 DNA follows: TGCGCCAGCAGCTTGGCCCTGGGACGAAACGCGACGAAGGAAAAACTGTTTTTT.

The CDR3 loop is CSAWTGSDYGYTF. The CDR3 DNA reads as TGCAGTGCGTGGACAGGGAGTGACTATGGCTACACCTTC. This chain uses TRBV20-1 with TRBJ1-2; 8 nucleotides line up with TRBD1. The trim removed 6 bases at V and 3 bases at J, leaving 6 bases unmatched. The CDR3 is made up of 13 amino acids. CDR1 is DFQATT and CDR2 is SNEGSKA in the germline V gene (reference sequence).

This chain uses TRBV2 with TRBJ2-2; D unclear. V lost 3 bases to trimming and J lost 1 base, with 12 bases between them. The CDR3 is 16 residues long. The V gene's germline CDR1 is SNHLY and CDR2 FYNNEI. CDR3: CASSESRTRNTGELFF. In DNA, the CDR3 is TGTGCCAGCAGTGAGTCCAGGACGAGGAACACCGGGGAGCTGTTTTTT.

At least ten counts were recorded for this clonotype. The chain employs TRBV10-3 and TRBJ2-5; TRBD2 matches 8 bases. The V segment lost 3 bases and the J segment 2 bases; nucleotides outside the gene matches: 8. CDR3 length: 16 amino acids. From germline, CDR1 is ENHRY and CDR2 SYGVKD. CDR3 region: CAISDPGTSEQETQYF. CDR3 DNA: TGTGCCATCAGTGATCCCGGGACTAGTGAGCAAGAGACCCAGTACTTC.

This clonotype came up a few times. This sequence joins TRBV2 and TRBJ2-5, with D maybe TRBD2 (6 bases). CDR1 SNHLY and CDR2 FYNNEI come from the germline V gene. The CDR3 is 14 residues long. The V end lost 7 bases, the J end lost 3 bases, and 15 bases lay between the germline ends. The CDR3 coding sequence is TGTGCCAGCAAATCGGGAGTAAATAAAGAGACCCAGTACTTC. Translated, it gives CASKSGVNKETQYF.

This clonotype came up many times. The chain employs TRBV4-1 and TRBJ2-1, with 9 nucleotides matching TRBD1. CDR1 MGHRA and CDR2 YSYEKL come from the germline V gene. J lost 7 bases, V lost 1 base, and 8 bases had no gene match. This CDR3 has 16 residues. In DNA, the CDR3 is TGCGCCAGCAGCCAAGCTCGGACAGGGGCAGTTAATGAGCAGTTCTTC. This sequence encodes CASSQARTGAVNEQFF.

Many counts were recorded for this clonotype. The V and J genes are TRBV12-3 or TRBV12-4 and TRBJ2-5; D uncertain. The CDR3 is 12 amino acids. V lost 6 bases, J lost 5 bases, and 10 bases lay in between. CDR3 sequence reads: CASRAQMETQYF. CDR3 coding DNA: TGTGCCAGCAGGGCTCAAATGGAGACCCAGTACTTC.

The table lists this clonotype with a few counts. The rearrangement uses TRBV29-1 and TRBJ2-5; a weak D match, TRBD2 (6 bases). The CDR3 is 14 amino acids. V was cut by 2 bases and J by 3 bases, with 13 bases left in between. Per the germline V gene, CDR1 is SQVTM and CDR2 is ANQGSEA. CDR3 sequence (DNA): TGCAGCGTTGAATATCCGGGAGTGAAAGAGACCCAGTACTTC. This sequence encodes CSVEYPGVKETQYF.

The table lists this clonotype with many counts. The J gene is TRBJ2-7, the V gene TRBV20-1; 9 positions match TRBD1. The CDR3 has 12 residues. J gave up 5 bases and V 5 bases, and 4 bases lay outside the gene matches. The germline V gene encodes CDR1 DFQATT and CDR2 SNEGSKA (reference sequence). CDR3 amino acids: CSAGTGTNEQYF. Written as DNA, the CDR3 is TGCAGTGCTGGGACAGGGACTAACGAGCAGTACTTC.

Details on this clonotype: This clone may be a read error of a much larger clone one base away. This chain uses TRBV25-1 with TRBJ1-1; perhaps TRBD1 as D (5 bases). CDR1 is MGHDK, CDR2 SYGVNS, per germline. The germline V and J ends were trimmed by 6 bases and 6 bases, with 17 bases remaining between them. The CDR3 is made up of 14 amino acids. The CDR3 region is CASSPTWGDAEAFF. The CDR3 nucleotides read TGTGCCAGCAGCCCCACCTGGGGGGATGCTGAAGCTTTCTTT.

This clonotype was found many times. The rearrangement links TRBV28 to TRBJ2-5; the D gene is possibly TRBD2 (5 bases). The CDR3 extends over 15 amino acids. V lost 4 bases and J 0 bases, leaving 12 bases between the germline ends. Germline V lookup: CDR1 MDHEN, CDR2 SYDVKM. DNA for the CDR3: TGTGCCAGCAGTTCGTCACTAGAGTACCAAGAGACCCAGTACTTC. This encodes CASSSSLEYQETQYF.